One and the same sample provided the 14 T cell receptor beta chains below, sequenced in a study of cytomegalovirus exposure and HLA in healthy donors. Vbeta (60) and Jbeta (13) primers were used in the PCR. Sequencing was performed with immunoSEQ multiplex PCR; in TCRdb, only in-frame clones are kept and a portion is missing. The data show more than 60,000 clones, with 70% to 85% seen just once and just under 3% held by the top ten. The sample was PBMCs. All receptors derive from a woman in her 30s in good health and CMV-seronegative.

This clone was counted once. This chain connects TRBV7-3 to TRBJ2-1; 8 positions agree with TRBD2. In germline, CDR1 is SGHTA, CDR2 FQGTGA. V was pared by 5 bases and J by 8 bases, with 8 bases of the junction left unmatched. The CDR3 is 14 amino acids. The CDR3 sequence: CASSPGGGFYEQFF. The DNA of the CDR3 is TGTGCCAGCAGCCCCGGGGGGGGGTTCTATGAGCAGTTCTTC.

This chain uses TRBV4-1 with TRBJ1-2, with TRBD1 as a possible D gene (5 bases). This CDR3 comprises 16 residues. Per germline, CDR1 MGHRA and CDR2 YSYEKL. Trimming took off 0 bases at V and 4 bases at J, with 15 bases between the two ends. The CDR3 DNA follows: TGCGCCAGCAGCCAAGAGTGGGGGGTTTTGAGCTATGGCTACACCTTC. Translated: CASSQEWGVLSYGYTF.

This clone was seen once. The chain carries TRBV25-1 and TRBJ1-2; 7 positions agree with TRBD1. Trimming at V came to 10 bases and at J to 12 bases, leaving 11 bases not matched to a gene. The CDR3 covers 11 residues. The germline gives CDR1 MGHDK, CDR2 SYGVNS. The CDR3 DNA sequence: TGTGCCACCCGGACAGGAGAGGTAAACACCTTC. It specifies CATRTGEVNTF.

The V gene is TRBV4-1, the J gene TRBJ2-1, with 8 nucleotides matching TRBD2. Germline trimming cut 4 bases from V and 2 bases from J; bases unmatched to any gene: 7. This CDR3 contains 16 residues. The V gene's germline CDR1 is MGHRA and CDR2 YSYEKL. For the CDR3, the DNA is TGCGCCAGCAGCCCTGGCGTAGCGGGGACCTACAATGAGCAGTTCTTC. Protein: CASSPGVAGTYNEQFF.

This chain joins TRBV7-9 and TRBJ2-1, with 13 bases aligning to TRBD2. The J segment lost 4 bases and the V segment lost 5 bases, leaving 11 bases of the junction unmatched. There are 18 residues in the CDR3. Per the germline V gene, CDR1 is SEHNR and CDR2 is FQNEAQ (reference sequence). The CDR3 coding sequence is TGTGCCAGCAGCCCTTGGGGGACTAGCGGGGTCCTGTACAATGAGCAGTTCTTC. Protein sequence: CASSPWGTSGVLYNEQFF. Full variable domain (missing parts from reference TRBV7-9 and TRBJ2-1): DTGVSQNPRHKITKRGQNVTFRCDPISEHNRLYWYRQTLGQGPEFLTYFQNEAQLEKSRLLSDRFSAERPKGSFSTLEIQRTEQGDSAMYLCASSPWGTSGVLYNEQFFGPGTRLTVL.

The gene calls are TRBV7-2 and TRBJ2-5; D ambiguous. The length of the CDR3 is 14 residues. The V gene's germline CDR1 is SGHTA and CDR2 FQGNSA. V was clipped by 1 base and J by 5 bases, with 11 bases between them. The CDR3 sequence: CASSLDSSAETQYF. For the CDR3, the DNA is TGTGCCAGCAGCTTAGACTCAAGCGCGGAGACCCAGTACTTC.

This chain links TRBV11-2 with TRBJ2-1; 11 positions match TRBD2. The CDR3 consists of 15 residues. Losses at the gene ends were 5 bases for V and 2 bases for J; bases not matched to a gene: 2. Germline CDR1 is SGHAT and CDR2 is FQNNGV. CDR3 sequence reads: CASSPLAGAYNEQFF. The CDR3 DNA is TGTGCCAGCAGCCCACTAGCGGGAGCCTACAATGAGCAGTTCTTC.

V usage is TRBV30 and J usage is TRBJ1-1; 9 bases agree with TRBD1. This CDR3 is built from 14 residues. CDR1 and CDR2 (germline): GTSNPN, SVGIG (reference sequence). V trimming: 0 bases; J trimming: 5 bases; junction bases outside the gene matches: 4. The CDR3 reads CAWSVGTGRTEAFF. The CDR3 region has the DNA TGTGCCTGGAGTGTTGGGACAGGGCGAACTGAAGCTTTCTTT.

The chain recombines TRBV5-1 with TRBJ1-2, with a weak D call TRBD1 (6 bases). The CDR3 runs to 14 residues. Germline CDR1 SGHRS, CDR2 YFSETQ. With 4 bases removed from V and 6 bases from J, the gap between germline ends came to 16 bases. CDR3 loop: CASSLGGGQNGYTF. For the CDR3, the DNA is TGCGCCAGCAGCCTCGGGGGGGGGCAGAATGGCTACACCTTC.

This chain links TRBV4-3 with TRBJ1-1; tentative D call: TRBD1 (5 bases). The V and J ends lost 3 bases and 1 base respectively, with 12 bases between them. Looked up from germline, CDR1 is LGHNA and CDR2 is YSLEER. This CDR3 comprises 15 residues. Here the CDR3 reads CASSQGGFTNTEAFF. The CDR3 nucleotides are TGCGCCAGCAGCCAGGGGGGTTTTACGAACACTGAAGCTTTCTTT.

Note on this clone: At one boundary the junction diverges from the germline segment, which might be a read error. Other DNA sequences in the same sample also yield this CDR3. The rearrangement uses TRBV25-1 and TRBJ2-2, with D possibly being TRBD1 (6 bases). Germline CDR1 and CDR2: MGHDK and SYGVNS. The CDR3 has 15 residues. CDR3 DNA sequence: TGTGCCAGCAGTAAGGACAGTACGAACACTGGGGAGCTGTTTTTT. Protein product: CASSKDSTNTGELFF.

The chain is built from TRBV12-5 and TRBJ1-1, with 9 positions matching TRBD1. The germline V gene encodes CDR1 LGHNT and CDR2 FRNRAP. CDR3 length equals 20 residues. Trimming took 3 bases from V and 3 from J; bases not matched to a gene: 20. The chain's CDR3 is CASGFVVRSYTGGKDTEAFF. The DNA for the CDR3 is TGTGCTAGTGGTTTTGTGGTTCGTTCCTATACAGGGGGCAAGGACACTGAAGCTTTCTTT.

The chain has TRBV6-1 and TRBJ2-1; D perhaps matches TRBD1 (5 bases). V lost 6 bases to trimming and J lost 3 bases, with 15 bases between them. Germline V gene data show CDR1 as MNHNS and CDR2 as SASEGT. The length of the CDR3 is 15 residues. The CDR3 here is CASSLRQFLYNEQFF. Here the CDR3 DNA reads TGTGCCAGCAGCCTGAGACAGTTCCTCTACAATGAGCAGTTCTTC.

The chain combines TRBV7-2 with TRBJ2-3; D gene ambiguous. V was cut by 6 bases and J by 5 bases, with 12 bases left in between. Germline values: CDR1 SGHTA, CDR2 FQGNSA. This CDR3 region has 13 residues. The CDR3 DNA follows: TGTGCCAGCAGGTACCAAAACGGAGATACGCAGTATTTT. It specifies CASRYQNGDTQYF.